This is a list of T cell receptor beta chains from one sample in a study of control samples from healthy donors and cancer patients. Sequencing used immunoSEQ multiplex PCR; TCRdb keeps in-frame clones, though not all of them. The data show roughly 140,000 clones, with 93% seen just once and over 2% held by the top ten. Sample: blood. The receptor set was obtained from a man over 45 in good health. CDR3s include the opening cysteine and the closing phenylalanine or tryptophan. A D gene is named only where the DNA matches it firmly. Size tells how often a clone was seen (once, few, many) or the class of an expanded clone, and some rows leave it out.

abundance | d_gene | j_gene | v_gene | CDR3nt | CDR3aa
. | TRBD1 | TRBJ1-4 | TRBV4-2 | TGTGCCAGCAGCCAAGATCAGACAGGGGTAGGGGAAAAACTGTTTTTT | CASSQDQTGVGEKLFF
. | TRBD1 | TRBJ2-3 | TRBV19 | TGTGCCAGCAGGGACAGGGGGCTGGTGACAGATACGCAGTATTTT | CASRDRGLVTDTQYF
. | . | TRBJ1-5 | TRBV19 | TGTGCCAGTAGCGAGGACTTTAGCAATCAGCCCCAGCATTTT | CASSEDFSNQPQHF
few | . | TRBJ2-7 | TRBV5-6 | TGTGCCAGCAGCAACGGAGGGGCTGAGGACGAGCAGTACTTC | CASSNGGAEDEQYF
. | TRBD1 | TRBJ1-2 | TRBV19 | TGTGCCAGTAGTCCGGGACAGGGCTATGGCTACACCTTC | CASSPGQGYGYTF
. | TRBD1 | TRBJ2-5 | TRBV28 | TGTGCCACCCGGGACAGCTTCCAAGAGACCCAGTACTTC | CATRDSFQETQYF
. | . | TRBJ1-5 | TRBV3-1/TRBV3-2 | TGTGCCAGCAGCCAGTCGGGACTGATTAATCAGCCCCAGCATTTT | CASSQSGLINQPQHF
. | TRBD2 | TRBJ2-1 | TRBV19 | TGTGCCAGTAGTATACAGGGAACAGGGACTAGCGGAGGGGAGCAGTTCTTC | CASSIQGTGTSGGEQFF
. | TRBD2 | TRBJ2-5 | TRBV29-1 | TGCAGCGTTTTCCCTAGCGGGAGGCCAGAGACCCAGTACTTC | CSVFPSGRPETQYF
. | . | TRBJ2-1 | TRBV9 | TGTGCCAGCAACAAAGTGCCGCTGCGGGGAGACAATGAGCAGTTCTTC | CASNKVPLRGDNEQFF
. | TRBD2 | TRBJ2-3 | TRBV3-1/TRBV3-2 | TGTGCCAGCAAAGGGACTAGCGGGAGGACAGATACGCAGTATTTT | CASKGTSGRTDTQYF
. | . | TRBJ2-7 | TRBV6-5 | TGTGCCAGCAGGGTCGACGGGGCCTACGAGCAGTACTTC | CASRVDGAYEQYF
. | . | TRBJ2-5 | TRBV4-2 | TGTGCCAGCAGCCAAGACTTGGTAGGGACCCAGTACTTC | CASSQDLVGTQYF
. | . | TRBJ1-4 | TRBV5-1 | TGCGCCAGCAGCTCGCAGGGTTCGGCTAATGAAAAACTGTTTTTT | CASSSQGSANEKLFF
once | TRBD2 | TRBJ2-2 | TRBV19 | TGTGCCAGTAGGGGACTAGCGGGAGCTTATAGGGACGGGGAGCTGTTTTTT | CASRGLAGAYRDGELFF
. | . | TRBJ1-2 | TRBV7-8 | TGTGCCAGCAGCCCACTTGGGTTTGGCTACACCTTC | CASSPLGFGYTF
. | TRBD2 | TRBJ2-7 | TRBV7-9 | TGTGCCAGCAGCTTAGATCCGGGAGGACCCTACGAGCAGTACTTC | CASSLDPGGPYEQYF
. | . | TRBJ1-2 | TRBV12-3/TRBV12-4 | TGTGCCAGCAGCCACGACGCCAACTATGGCTACACCTTC | CASSHDANYGYTF
. | . | TRBJ2-2 | TRBV27 | TGTGCCAGCAGGGACAGAAACACCGGGGAGCTGTTTTTT | CASRDRNTGELFF
. | . | TRBJ1-5 | TRBV6-5 | TGTGCCAGCAGTTACTCGGGCAGGATCAATCAGCCCCAGCATTTT | CASSYSGRINQPQHF
. | TRBD2 | TRBJ2-5 | TRBV7-7 | TGTGCTAGCAGCCCCCAAGCGGGAGGACAAGAGACCCAGTACTTC | CASSPQAGGQETQYF
. | . | TRBJ2-5 | TRBV11-3 | TGTGCCAGCAGCTTAAATGCGAGAGGAGGGGAGACCCAGTACTTC | CASSLNARGGETQYF
. | TRBD1 | TRBJ1-1 | TRBV6-6 | TGTGCCAGCAGCCAGGACAGGGTAAGCACTGAAGCTTTCTTT | CASSQDRVSTEAFF
. | TRBD1 | TRBJ1-5 | TRBV5-8 | TGTGCCAGCAGCTTGACCAGGGGGACTGGTCAGCCCCAGCATTTT | CASSLTRGTGQPQHF
. | TRBD2 | TRBJ2-1 | TRBV4-1 | TGCGCCAGCACGGGACTAGCAGGAGTTAATGAGCAGTTCTTC | CASTGLAGVNEQFF
once | TRBD2 | TRBJ2-1 | TRBV5-4 | TGTGCCAGCAGCGCCGGGACTAGCTATCGGCTCTTC | CASSAGTSYRLF
. | TRBD1 | TRBJ2-3 | TRBV30 | TGTGCCTGGAGTGGGGACAGGTCTGGAGATACGCAGTATTTT | CAWSGDRSGDTQYF
few | TRBD1 | TRBJ1-3 | TRBV2 | TGTGCCAGCAGTGAAACCACGGGACAGCACTCTGGAAACACCATATATTTT | CASSETTGQHSGNTIYF
. | . | TRBJ2-5 | TRBV14 | TGTGCCAGCAGCCTAGGGGGGGCCCAGTACTTC | CASSLGGAQYF
. | . | TRBJ2-5 | TRBV10-2 | TGCGCCAGCACCCCTTTGGGGACACCTTGGGAGACCCAGTACTTC | CASTPLGTPWETQYF
. | . | TRBJ2-1 | TRBV30 | TGTGCCTGGAGTCTTGATATAAATGAGCAGTTCTTC | CAWSLDINEQFF
. | . | TRBJ2-1 | TRBV6-6 | TGTGCCAGCAGTTATTCTGGGCGGGACCTGTTCTTC | CASSYSGRDLFF
. | TRBD1 | TRBJ1-3 | TRBV3-1/TRBV3-2 | TGTGCCAGCAGCCATTCCAGGGGGAACCCTGGAAACACCATATATTTT | CASSHSRGNPGNTIYF
. | TRBD1 | TRBJ1-2 | TRBV7-2 | TGTGCCAGCAGCTCGCGACAGGGGGGCGGGGATGGCTACACCTTC | CASSSRQGGGDGYTF
. | . | TRBJ2-2 | TRBV3-1/TRBV3-2 | TGTGCCAGCAGCCGTAGCACCGGGGAGCTGTTTTTT | CASSRSTGELFF
. | TRBD1 | TRBJ2-7 | TRBV24-1 | TGTGCCACCAAGCGGACAGGGGCTGACGAGCAGTACTTC | CATKRTGADEQYF
. | . | TRBJ1-2 | TRBV11-2 | TGTGCCAGCAGCTTGGAGGCGGGGATTAGTGGCTACACCTTC | CASSLEAGISGYTF
few | TRBD1 | TRBJ1-3 | TRBV28 | TGTGCCAGCCGACAGGGGAGTCACACCATATATTTT | CASRQGSHTIYF
. | TRBD2 | TRBJ2-5 | TRBV27 | TGTGCCAGCAGTCCTCGGACTAGCGGGAGTATGAATCGGTTGGAGACCCAGTACTTC | CASSPRTSGSMNRLETQYF
. | . | TRBJ2-3 | TRBV3-1/TRBV3-2 | TGTGCCAGCAGCCAGCCTCGGACAGCCCAACTCGATACGCAGTATTTT | CASSQPRTAQLDTQYF
. | TRBD1 | TRBJ2-7 | TRBV7-9 | TGTGCCAGCAGCTTCGGACAGGGCTCCTACGAGCAGTACTTC | CASSFGQGSYEQYF